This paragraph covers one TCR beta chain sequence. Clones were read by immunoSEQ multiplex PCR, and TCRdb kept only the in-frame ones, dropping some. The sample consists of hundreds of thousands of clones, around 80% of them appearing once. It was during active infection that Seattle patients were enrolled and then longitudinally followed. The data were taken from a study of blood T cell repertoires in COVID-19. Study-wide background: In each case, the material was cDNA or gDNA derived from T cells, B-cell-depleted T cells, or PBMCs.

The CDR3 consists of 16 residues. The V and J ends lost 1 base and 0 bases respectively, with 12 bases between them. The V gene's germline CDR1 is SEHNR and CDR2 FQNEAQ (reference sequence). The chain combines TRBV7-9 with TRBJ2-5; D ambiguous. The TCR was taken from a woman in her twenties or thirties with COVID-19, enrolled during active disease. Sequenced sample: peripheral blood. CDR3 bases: TGTGCCAGCAGCTTAGGGCAGGAAATGTACCAAGAGACCCAGTACTTC. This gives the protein CASSLGQEMYQETQYF. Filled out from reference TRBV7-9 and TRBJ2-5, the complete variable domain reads DTGVSQNPRHKITKRGQNVTFRCDPISEHNRLYWYRQTLGQGPEFLTYFQNEAQLEKSRLLSDRFSAERPKGSFSTLEIQRTEQGDSAMYLCASSLGQEMYQETQYFGPGTRLLVL.